Listed below are T cell receptor beta chains from one sample, sequenced in a study of OX40 agonist ivuxolimab in advanced cancers. Profiling relied on immunoSEQ multiplex PCR, and the TCRdb table lists in-frame clones only, not all of them. Among 27,000 or so clones, 83% were seen once, and the ten largest hold 9% to 15%. The sample was CD4+ or CD8+ T cells sorted from blood, taken in a trial of the OX40 agonist ivuxolimab. All receptors derive from an adult with an advanced solid tumor such as melanoma, head and neck, liver or kidney cancer. CDR3s include the opening cysteine and the closing phenylalanine or tryptophan. Fields, in order: V gene, D gene, CDR3 length, clone size, J gene, CDR3 protein. D genes are given only for firm matches. The size entry is marked missing in some rows and otherwise reads once, few, many or a size class.

>TRBV5-6|-|14|-|TRBJ1-4
CASSLGGKSEKLFF
>TRBV9|TRBD1|16|-|TRBJ1-6
CASSGDPTGNNSPLHF
>TRBV6-5|-|14|-|TRBJ1-5
CASSRGGSRQPQHF
>TRBV7-9|-|16|-|TRBJ1-2
CASSPAGGSANYGYTF
>TRBV5-6|TRBD1|13|-|TRBJ2-7
CASSTDRGEEQYF
>TRBV29-1|-|11|-|TRBJ2-1
CSAFMGFEQFF
>TRBV4-1|-|14|once|TRBJ2-3
CASSQTPLRDTQYF
>TRBV4-1|-|15|-|TRBJ1-2
CASSRTPGPSDGYTF
>TRBV7-9|-|13|-|TRBJ2-3
CASSPPILDTQYF
>TRBV13|-|15|-|TRBJ1-1
CASSSIPDINTEAFF
>TRBV11-3|-|14|once|TRBJ1-3
CASSKGDSGNTIYF
>TRBV2|-|15|-|TRBJ2-7
CASSEGDRTTYEQYF
>TRBV25-1|-|13|few|TRBJ1-1
CASSAAGGTEAFF
>TRBV21-1|-|12|medium-sized|TRBJ2-7
CASPGPSYEQYF
>TRBV10-3|-|15|-|TRBJ2-7
CAISDPPGYSYEQYF
>TRBV2|TRBD1|14|few|TRBJ1-4
CASSDPRQGGQLFF
>TRBV30|TRBD2|14|-|TRBJ2-7
CAWSGGEGPYEQYF
>TRBV10-3|-|11|-|TRBJ1-2
CAIGEGDGYTF
>TRBV9|-|13|once|TRBJ1-6
CASSPGNNSPLHF
>TRBV11-2|-|15|-|TRBJ2-7
CASSLEGTPHYEQYF
>TRBV27|-|14|-|TRBJ2-1
CASSPTYSNNEQFF
>TRBV2|-|12|-|TRBJ1-1
CASSDVGTEAFF
>TRBV5-1|-|15|-|TRBJ1-2
CASRTLQGPLYGYTF
>TRBV28|-|16|few|TRBJ1-1
CASSFELYERGTEAFF
>TRBV4-2|-|16|-|TRBJ1-1
CASSQDGEGRNTEAFF
>TRBV30|-|13|-|TRBJ1-2
CAWSVGQVGGYTF
>TRBV7-6|TRBD1|16|-|TRBJ2-1
CASSLRTGGSYNEQFF
>TRBV15|-|14|once|TRBJ1-4
CATSSQVRNEKLFF
>TRBV9|TRBD1|12|-|TRBJ2-7
CASSVGQGEQYF
>TRBV5-4|TRBD1|13|-|-
CASSWDRTYEQYF
>TRBV7-3|-|15|-|TRBJ2-7
CASTEGTGHYYEQYF
>TRBV4-2|-|15|few|TRBJ2-7
CASSQGERAGYEQYF
>TRBV13|TRBD1|16|-|TRBJ2-5
CASSPGDRGLQETQYF